Sequencing of this TCR beta chain was carried out in a study of beta chain features in type 1 diabetes. Overall study results and limits: For TCRB rearrangement, an influence of HLA type remained unresolved here. A moderate, significant TCRB CDR3 shortening appeared in type 1 diabetes across four CD4+ subsets.

Concerning this clone itself: Its matching antigen is unknown.

J was trimmed by 4 bases and V by 0 bases; bases with no gene match: 5. In germline, CDR1 is SGDLS, CDR2 YYNGEE. The CDR3 consists of 15 residues. Sorted CD4+ subsets: naive, central memory, regulatory, stem cell-like memory (CD45RO/CCR7/CD25/CD127/CD95/CD27 panel). The authors reverse transcribed all of the isolated RNA, so sequencing captured expressed TCRB transcripts. Clones were sequenced by immunoSEQ multiplex PCR, and TCRdb holds only the in-frame ones, with some missing. The sample yields 640,000 or so clones, around an eighth seen once. The chain links TRBV9 to TRBJ2-7, with 9 bases matching TRBD1. The source of this sequence is a man younger than 30 with type 1 diabetes. Sequencing was performed on naive CD4+ T cells from blood. CDR3 nucleotides: TGTGCCAGCAGCGTAGGTACAGGGGGCAGGTACGAGCAGTACTTC. Amino acid sequence: CASSVGTGGRYEQYF.